Below, 4 T cell receptor beta chains from the same sample are listed, as sequenced in a study of T cells expressing NK-cell markers. Reprocessing the 5' RACE reads, TCRdb reports a single entry for every CDR3 protein and omits DNA. Its listing shows some 600,000 distinct CDR3 sequences. Sequencing was done on a sample of blood T cells: a sorted CD56 or NKG2C T cell subset, CD4+ or CD8+ T cells, or bulk PBMC T cells (not recorded which). Receptors originate from a man aged 18 to 30 in good health.

CDR3 loop: CASPPDRGNTIYF. The gene calls are TRBV6-1 and TRBJ1-3; lacking DNA, the TRBD1 call made by TCRdb goes unchecked. CDR3 length equals 13 residues. Germline V gene sequence: CDR1 MNHNS, CDR2 SASEGT.

The chain joins TRBV12-3 or TRBV12-4 to TRBJ2-1; with no DNA, the TCRdb D assignment of TRBD2 cannot be verified. The CDR3 sequence is 13 residues long. CDR3 region: CASSFELANEQFF.

The CDR3 sequence is CASSDGLVNEQFF. The chain employs TRBV5-1 and TRBJ2-1; TCRdb's D gene call, TRBD2, goes unchecked for lack of DNA. CDR1 SGHRS and CDR2 YFSETQ come from the germline V gene. The CDR3 runs 13 residues.

This chain uses TRBV5-1 with TRBJ1-1; TCRdb's D call of TRBD1 is untestable without DNA. The CDR3 is 15 residues long. The germline gives CDR1 SGHRS, CDR2 YFSETQ. The CDR3 is CASSETGGTYTEAFF.